The 28 T cell receptor beta chains below were found in one sample sequenced in a study of shared clonotypes between healthy human individuals (dated by TCRdb to 2019 to 2021). The method behind the library was the immunoSEQ multiplex PCR assay. Not all clones reach the TCRdb copy of this immuneACCESS table, which keeps in-frame sequences only. Checked studies attribute under half of the gap to unresolved V genes and leave the rest unexplained. Present in this sample are a few million clones, 85% to 95% of which were seen just once. The ten largest clones represent around 0.14% of the sample. Source material: naive CD4+ T cells sorted from blood. This sample's cell subset or site label indicates: CD45RA+ positively selected. The receptor set was obtained from a man aged 18 to 29 in good health.

The chain couples TRBV7-9 to TRBJ2-7, with 8 positions matching TRBD1. Germline CDR1 and CDR2: SEHNR and FQNEAQ (reference sequence). V lost 5 bases, J lost 3 bases, and 12 bases stayed unmatched. This CDR3 comprises 16 residues. The CDR3, as DNA: TGTGCCAGCAGCCTACAACGGACAGGGTCTAACTACGAGCAGTACTTC. Amino acids: CASSLQRTGSNYEQYF.

The chain combines TRBV20-1 with TRBJ1-2; no clear D gene. Germline V CDR1 and CDR2: DFQATT, SNEGSKA (reference sequence). The CDR3 is 11 amino acids. Trimming pared 3 bases from V and 8 bases from J, leaving 10 bases between. CDR3 in DNA: TGCAGTGCTAGCCCTCCGGGGGGCTACACCTTC. It translates to CSASPPGGYTF.

J is TRBJ1-1 and V is TRBV28; D uncertain. Trimming took off 3 bases at V and 3 bases at J, with 14 bases between the two ends. The CDR3 contains 15 residues. Per germline, CDR1 MDHEN and CDR2 SYDVKM. The DNA for the CDR3 is TGTGCCAGCAGTTTTGTCCTGGCAGATCACACTGAAGCTTTCTTT. This gives the protein CASSFVLADHTEAFF. Variable domain in full (rest from reference TRBV28 and TRBJ1-1): DVKVTQSSRYLVKRTGEKVFLECVQDMDHENMFWYRQDPGLGLRLIYFSYDVKMKEKGDIPEGYSVSREKKERFSLILESASTNQTSMYLCASSFVLADHTEAFFGQGTRLTVV.

The chain couples TRBV14 to TRBJ2-7; D unresolved. The CDR3 has 13 amino acids. V lost 5 bases and J 7 bases, leaving 15 bases between the germline ends. CDR1 and CDR2 (germline): SGHDN, FVKESK. This CDR3 is CASSWAPGREQYF. The CDR3 DNA sequence: TGTGCCAGCAGCTGGGCACCGGGTCGGGAGCAGTACTTC.

The rearrangement uses TRBV7-9 and TRBJ1-6; tentatively, D is TRBD1 (6 bases). V was cut by 1 base and J by 9 bases, with 13 bases left in between. This CDR3 spans 15 amino acids. Germline CDR1 reads SEHNR; CDR2 reads FQNEAQ (reference sequence). The CDR3 sequence: CASSLVGQGPSPLHF. The DNA of the CDR3 is TGTGCCAGCAGCTTAGTGGGCCAGGGGCCTTCACCCCTCCACTTT.

The CDR3 here is CASSWGLAGPSYEQYF. The CDR3 DNA sequence: TGTGCCAGCAGCTGGGGACTAGCGGGGCCCTCCTACGAGCAGTACTTC. The rearrangement uses TRBV7-8 and TRBJ2-7, with 13 bases lining up with TRBD2. Germline-derived CDR1 and CDR2 are SGHVS and FQNEAQ. The V gene end was trimmed by 4 bases and the J gene end by 0 bases; junction bases not matched to a gene: 3. The CDR3 covers 16 residues. Full variable domain (outside the CDR3, taken from reference TRBV7-8 and TRBJ2-7): GAGVSQSPRYKVAKRGQDVALRCDPISGHVSLFWYQQALGQGPEFLTYFQNEAQLDKSGLPSDRFFAERPEGSVSTLKIQRTQQEDSAVYLCASSWGLAGPSYEQYFGPGTRLTVT.

This clone was observed a single time. The V gene is TRBV18, the J gene TRBJ1-5; D not certain. This CDR3 contains 13 residues. V lost 2 bases, J lost 5 bases, and 7 bases lay in between. The germline V gene has CDR1 KGHSH and CDR2 LQKENI. The CDR3: CASSPNTDQPQHF. In nucleotides, the CDR3 is TGTGCCAGCTCACCAAATACAGATCAGCCCCAGCATTTT.

The V call is TRBV7-2, the J call TRBJ2-7; 9 nucleotides align to TRBD1. The junction had 9 bases not matched to a gene; V was cut back by 2 bases and J by 4 bases. The CDR3 has 16 residues. The V gene's germline CDR1 is SGHTA and CDR2 FQGNSA. The CDR3 reads CASSLRGTGFGYEQYF. CDR3 in DNA: TGTGCCAGCAGCTTACGGGGGACAGGGTTTGGGTACGAGCAGTACTTC.

The genes are TRBV6-1 and TRBJ2-7; 8 positions match TRBD1. In germline, CDR1 is MNHNS, CDR2 SASEGT. V was pared by 3 bases and J by 0 bases, with 1 base of the junction left unmatched. The CDR3 is 14 residues long. The CDR3 sequence: CASSETGASYEQYF. The CDR3 DNA reads as TGTGCCAGCAGTGAGACAGGGGCCTCCTACGAGCAGTACTTC.

The rearrangement joins TRBV6-1 to TRBJ2-7; TRBD1 is a possible D gene (6 bases). Germline CDR1 is MNHNS and CDR2 is SASEGT. V shed 11 bases and J shed 2 bases, with 13 bases lying between them. The CDR3 totals 12 residues. In DNA form, the CDR3 reads TGTGCCGGGGGCAGGGCGGCCTACGAGCAGTACTTC. Protein product: CAGGRAAYEQYF.

The chain recombines TRBV7-2 with TRBJ2-3; D unresolved. Between the trimmed V and J ends, which lost 0 bases and 0 bases, there was a span of 4 bases. Germline V gene data show CDR1 as SGHTA and CDR2 as FQGNSA. This CDR3 is built from 14 residues. The CDR3 sequence: CASSLAYSTDTQYF. CDR3 DNA: TGTGCCAGCAGCTTAGCGTACAGCACAGATACGCAGTATTTT. The full variable domain, completed using reference TRBV7-2 and TRBJ2-3, is GAGVSQSPSNKVTEKGKDVELRCDPISGHTALYWYRQSLGQGLEFLIYFQGNSAPDKSGLPSDRFSAERTGGSVSTLTIQRTQQEDSAVYLCASSLAYSTDTQYFGPGTRLTVL.

The gene calls are TRBV7-9 and TRBJ2-1, with D hard to call. V was cut by 0 bases and J by 4 bases, with 10 bases left in between. CDR3 size: 15 residues. CDR1 and CDR2 (germline): SEHNR, FQNEAQ (reference sequence). The CDR3 nucleotides read TGTGCCAGCAGCTTAGCGGCCGGTCTGTACAATGAGCAGTTCTTC. Amino acids: CASSLAAGLYNEQFF.

The chain couples TRBV27 to TRBJ2-2; a possible D gene is TRBD1 (5 bases). V lost 4 bases, J lost 9 bases, and 15 bases lay in between. Germline lookup yields CDR1 MNHEY and CDR2 SMNVEV (reference sequence). The CDR3 has 14 amino acids. In DNA, the CDR3 is TGTGCCAGCAGTTCGACAGTCTTTATCCGGGAGCTGTTTTTT. Encoded protein: CASSSTVFIRELFF.

With respect to this clone: The conserved final phenylalanine or tryptophan is absent from the CDR3, which likely points to a read error. No DNA is shown, since the ends of the CDR3 on it are uncertain; the CDR3 is the one TCRdb lists. The V call is TRBV7-2, the J call TRBJ1-1; TRBD1 is the table's D call, not checked against the DNA. Looked up from germline, CDR1 is SGHTA and CDR2 is FQGNSA. The CDR3 has 12 residues if both end residues are counted. The CDR3 sequence: CASAQGSQPLRS.

The chain recombines TRBV25-1 with TRBJ1-5, with D hard to call. V lost 8 bases and J lost 1, with 12 bases in between. The CDR3 length is 14 residues. Germline CDR1 MGHDK, CDR2 SYGVNS. The chain's CDR3 is CASAEQGSNQPQHF. The CDR3 DNA reads TGTGCCAGCGCAGAGCAAGGGAGCAATCAGCCCCAGCATTTT.

This chain uses TRBV5-1 with TRBJ2-3; D could derive from TRBD1 or TRBD2 (5 bases each). Germline loops: CDR1 SGHRS, CDR2 YFSETQ. Trimming took 6 bases from V and 0 from J, leaving 11 bases between them. The CDR3 totals 14 residues. The CDR3: CASTFGASTDTQYF. CDR3 bases: TGCGCCAGCACCTTCGGGGCCAGCACAGATACGCAGTATTTT.

This clone is a singleton in its sample. This sequence joins TRBV19 and TRBJ2-3, with a weak D call TRBD2 (6 bases). The CDR3 length is 16 residues. Germline CDR1 reads LNHDA; CDR2 reads SQIVND (reference sequence). V was clipped by 3 bases and J by 4 bases, with 17 bases between them. The chain's CDR3 is CASSIRLGRGADTQYF. For the CDR3, the DNA is TGTGCCAGTAGTATCAGACTGGGCCGCGGGGCAGATACGCAGTATTTT.

The chain is built from TRBV6-1 and TRBJ1-1; the D gene is possibly TRBD1 (5 bases). The CDR3 has 13 residues. Trimming took 4 bases from V and 0 from J, leaving 6 bases between them. Germline V gene lookup returns CDR1 MNHNS and CDR2 SASEGT. Written as DNA, the CDR3 is TGTGCCAGCAGTGCACAGGTGAACACTGAAGCTTTCTTT. Its translation is CASSAQVNTEAFF.

The chain combines TRBV30 with TRBJ2-7; D uncertain. The CDR3 has 13 amino acids. CDR1 is GTSNPN, CDR2 SVGIG, per germline (reference sequence). Trimming shortened V by 2 bases and J by 7 bases, and 15 bases separated the two germline ends. The CDR3 sequence is CAWSPAARREQYF. CDR3 DNA sequence: TGTGCCTGGAGTCCCGCAGCCCGGAGAGAGCAGTACTTC. Combining the CDR3 with reference TRBV30 and TRBJ2-7 gives the whole variable domain SQTIHQWPATLVQPVGSPLSLECTVEGTSNPNLYWYRQAAGRGLQLLFYSVGIGQISSEVPQNLSASRPQDRQFILSSKKLLLSDSGFYLCAWSPAARREQYFGPGTRLTVT.

The chain carries TRBV10-1 and TRBJ2-1; TRBD2 agrees at 7 bases. V was clipped by 3 bases and J by 5 bases; unmatched bases: 7. This CDR3 is 15 amino acids long. In germline, CDR1 is WNHNN, CDR2 SYGVQD (reference sequence). The CDR3 DNA follows: TGCGCCAGCAGTGAATTCGGCGGGAGTAACAATGAGCAGTTCTTC. It specifies CASSEFGGSNNEQFF.

The count of this clone is one. J is TRBJ2-7 and V is TRBV19; D is unclear. There are 15 residues in the CDR3. The germline V gene has CDR1 LNHDA and CDR2 SQIVND (reference sequence). The V gene lost 5 bases and the J gene lost 2 bases, with 16 bases spanning the gap. This chain's CDR3 is CASSPQRTGTYEQYF. CDR3 coding DNA: TGTGCCAGTAGTCCCCAGAGGACCGGAACCTACGAGCAGTACTTC.

The chain joins TRBV6-1 to TRBJ1-1, with D possibly TRBD1 on 5 matching bases. The CDR3 contains 12 residues. Germline-derived CDR1 and CDR2 are MNHNS and SASEGT. V lost 4 bases and J 6 bases, leaving 9 bases between the germline ends. CDR3 amino acids: CASSVQGSEAFF. The CDR3 nucleotides read TGTGCCAGCAGTGTCCAGGGATCTGAAGCTTTCTTT.

This chain connects TRBV5-8 to TRBJ1-2, with D tentatively TRBD1 (5 bases). Germline CDR1 is SGHTS and CDR2 is YDEGEE. The V gene lost 4 bases and the J gene lost 4 bases, with 14 bases spanning the gap. The CDR3 is made up of 14 amino acids. The CDR3 sequence: CASSPWDRTYGYTF. For the CDR3, the DNA is TGTGCCAGCAGCCCGTGGGACCGAACCTATGGCTACACCTTC.

Notes on this clone: This CDR3 is also generated by other DNA sequences in the sample. The CDR3, as DNA: TGCGCCAGCAGCCAAGAGGGTTCCGGGGCCAACGTCCTGACTTTC. Amino acids: CASSQEGSGANVLTF. The chain uses TRBV4-3 and TRBJ2-6, with D unresolved. CDR3 length: 15 amino acids. CDR1 and CDR2 from the germline V gene are LGHNA and YSLEER. V was clipped by 0 bases and J by 4 bases, with 7 bases between them.

The V and J genes are TRBV4-3 and TRBJ2-3, with D unresolved. The CDR3 contains 16 residues. V was trimmed by 2 bases and J by 4 bases, leaving 16 bases between them. The germline CDR1 and CDR2 sequences are LGHNA and YSLEER. CDR3 bases: TGCGCCAGCAGCCAAAAATTCAATATGGTTTCAGATACGCAGTATTTT. Translated, it gives CASSQKFNMVSDTQYF.

The V gene is TRBV6-6, the J gene TRBJ2-7; 8 nucleotides match TRBD2. This CDR3 comprises 14 residues. Germline values: CDR1 MNHNY, CDR2 SVGAGI (reference sequence). The J segment lost 7 bases and the V segment lost 5 bases, leaving 10 bases of the junction unmatched. The CDR3 coding sequence is TGTGCCAGCAGTCCCCGGGGGGGAACGGGGGAGCAGTACTTC. It encodes CASSPRGGTGEQYF.

Concerning this clone: The junction departs from the called germline gene at one end, perhaps through a read error. This chain links TRBV5-4 with TRBJ2-7; 9 positions match TRBD2. The CDR3 totals 16 residues. Germline V lookup: CDR1 SGHNT, CDR2 YYREEE (reference sequence). CDR3 loop: CASSLGLSGGSYEQYF. CDR3 DNA: TGTGCCAGCAGTTTGGGTCTTAGCGGGGGATCCTACGAGCAGTACTTC.

The chain couples TRBV6-1 to TRBJ1-6, with TRBD1 matching over 10 bases. J was trimmed by 8 bases and V by 1 base; bases with no gene match: 14. This CDR3 region has 19 residues. CDR1 and CDR2 (germline): MNHNS, SASEGT. In DNA, the CDR3 is TGTGCCAGCAGTGAAGGACGGGACAGGGGAGTTGGGTACTATTCACCCCTCCACTTT. It specifies CASSEGRDRGVGYYSPLHF.